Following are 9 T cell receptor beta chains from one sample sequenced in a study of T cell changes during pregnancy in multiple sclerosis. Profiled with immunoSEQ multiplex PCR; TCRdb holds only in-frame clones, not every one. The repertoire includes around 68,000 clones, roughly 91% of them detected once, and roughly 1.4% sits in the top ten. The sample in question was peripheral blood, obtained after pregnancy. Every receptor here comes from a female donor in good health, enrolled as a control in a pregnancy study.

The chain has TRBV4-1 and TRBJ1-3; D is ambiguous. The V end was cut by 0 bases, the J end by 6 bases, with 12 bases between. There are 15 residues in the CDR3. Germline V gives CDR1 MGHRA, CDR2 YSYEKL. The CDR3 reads CASSQERQVANTIYF. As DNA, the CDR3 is TGCGCCAGCAGCCAAGAAAGGCAGGTCGCAAACACCATATATTTT.

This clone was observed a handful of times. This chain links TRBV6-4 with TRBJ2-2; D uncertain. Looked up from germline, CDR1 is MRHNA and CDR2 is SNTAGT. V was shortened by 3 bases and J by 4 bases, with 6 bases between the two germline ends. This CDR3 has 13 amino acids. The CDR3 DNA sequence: TGTGCCAGCAGTGATAGTACCACCGGGGAGCTGTTTTTT. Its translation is CASSDSTTGELFF.

The CDR3 nucleotides are TGTGCCAGTAGGTTACAAACTACAAGCAATGAGCAGTTCTTC. Amino acids: CASRLQTTSNEQFF. This rearrangement joins TRBV19 to TRBJ2-1; D gene uncertain. V lost 6 bases and J 6 bases, leaving 15 bases between the germline ends. Germline V lookup: CDR1 LNHDA, CDR2 SQIVND (reference sequence). The CDR3 covers 14 residues.

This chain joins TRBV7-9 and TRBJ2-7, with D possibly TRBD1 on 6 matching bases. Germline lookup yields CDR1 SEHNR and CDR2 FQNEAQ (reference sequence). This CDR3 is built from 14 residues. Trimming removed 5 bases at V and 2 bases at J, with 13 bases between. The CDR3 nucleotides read TGTGCCAGCAGCCCCCGAGGGGGAACCTACGAGCAGTACTTC. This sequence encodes CASSPRGGTYEQYF. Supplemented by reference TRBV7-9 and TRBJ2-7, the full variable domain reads DTGVSQNPRHKITKRGQNVTFRCDPISEHNRLYWYRQTLGQGPEFLTYFQNEAQLEKSRLLSDRFSAERPKGSFSTLEIQRTEQGDSAMYLCASSPRGGTYEQYFGPGTRLTVT.

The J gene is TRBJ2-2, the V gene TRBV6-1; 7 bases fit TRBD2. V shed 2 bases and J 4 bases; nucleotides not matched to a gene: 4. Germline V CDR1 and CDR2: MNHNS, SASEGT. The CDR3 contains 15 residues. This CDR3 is CASSEFGGSTGELFF. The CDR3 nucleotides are TGTGCCAGCAGTGAATTCGGGGGGTCCACCGGGGAGCTGTTTTTT.

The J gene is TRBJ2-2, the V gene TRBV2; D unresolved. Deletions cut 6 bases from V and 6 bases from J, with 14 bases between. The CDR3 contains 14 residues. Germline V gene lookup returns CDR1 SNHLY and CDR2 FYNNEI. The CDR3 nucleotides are TGTGCCAGCAGCGTCCTAAAAACCTCCGGGGAGCTGTTTTTT. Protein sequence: CASSVLKTSGELFF.

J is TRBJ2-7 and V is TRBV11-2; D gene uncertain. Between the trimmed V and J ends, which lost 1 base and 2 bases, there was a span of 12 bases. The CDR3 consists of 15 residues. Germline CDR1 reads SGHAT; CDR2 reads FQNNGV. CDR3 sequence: CASSLVAGSTYEQYF. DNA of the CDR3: TGTGCCAGCAGCTTAGTCGCAGGTTCTACCTACGAGCAGTACTTC.

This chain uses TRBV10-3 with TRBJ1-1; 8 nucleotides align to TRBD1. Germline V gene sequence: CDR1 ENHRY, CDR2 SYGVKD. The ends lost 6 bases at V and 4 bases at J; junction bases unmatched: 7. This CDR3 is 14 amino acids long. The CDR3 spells CAIRGATGATEAFF. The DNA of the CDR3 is TGTGCCATCAGGGGGGCGACAGGGGCCACTGAAGCTTTCTTT.

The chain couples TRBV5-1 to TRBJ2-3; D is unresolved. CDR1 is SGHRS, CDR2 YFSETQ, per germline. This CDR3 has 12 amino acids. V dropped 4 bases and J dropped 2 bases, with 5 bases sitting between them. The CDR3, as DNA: TGCGCCAGCAGCACACCCACAGATACGCAGTATTTT. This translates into CASSTPTDTQYF.